This record looks at one TCR beta chain sequence and its context. A much bigger clone sits one base away, suggesting this may be a read error. This sample stems from a study of identical twins. TCRdb redid the calling of the 5' RACE reads with MiXCR, one entry per CDR3 protein. The table shows 1.5 million to 2 million distinct CDR3 sequences, with under 35% occurring only once. The CDR3 consists of 14 residues. From germline, CDR1 is DFQATT and CDR2 SNEGSKA (reference sequence). The sequenced material came from cord blood. The rearrangement uses TRBV20-1 and TRBJ1-2, with D unclear. This receptor was identified in a newborn girl in good health. The CDR3 sequence: CRATRDQTYYGYTF. The CDR3 bases are TGCCGTGCCACCCGGGATCAGACATACTATGGCTACACCTTC.